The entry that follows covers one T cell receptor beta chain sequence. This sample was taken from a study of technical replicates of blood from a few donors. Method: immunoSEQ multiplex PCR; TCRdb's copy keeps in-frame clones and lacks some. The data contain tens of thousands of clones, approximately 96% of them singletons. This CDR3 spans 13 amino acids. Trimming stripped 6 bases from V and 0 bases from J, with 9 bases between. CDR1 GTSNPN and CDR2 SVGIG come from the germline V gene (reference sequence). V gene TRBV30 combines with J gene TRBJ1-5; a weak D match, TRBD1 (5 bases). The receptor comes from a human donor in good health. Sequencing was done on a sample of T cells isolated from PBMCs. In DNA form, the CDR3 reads TGTGCCTGCCAGGGTTCTAGCAATCAGCCCCAGCATTTT. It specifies CACQGSSNQPQHF.